Listed below are T cell receptor beta chains from one sample, sequenced in a study of lung T cells in sarcoidosis with Löfgren's syndrome. TCRdb re-analysed the reads in MiXCR, keeping a single row per CDR3 protein. The repertoire has some 21,000 distinct CDR3 sequences, 20% to 25% of them found once; the top ten carry around 0.74%. The sequenced sample consisted of CD4+ T cells from bronchoalveolar lavage. The receptor source for this set is a human donor with sarcoidosis (Löfgren's syndrome or another form), or a control subject (not recorded which). Both conserved end residues are part of each CDR3. Fields, in order: J gene, clone size, D gene, V gene, CDR3 protein, CDR3 DNA. A D gene is named only where the DNA matches it firmly. Some rows have no size entry. The others give once, few or many, or a class for an expanded clone.

J gene: TRBJ1-2
clone size: medium-sized
D gene: .
V gene: TRBV28
CDR3 protein: CASSSPAGTHGYTF
CDR3 DNA: TGTGCCAGCAGTTCCCCCGCGGGGACCCATGGCTACACCTTC

J gene: TRBJ1-4
clone size: many
D gene: .
V gene: TRBV4-2
CDR3 protein: CASSPDLLMSILFF
CDR3 DNA: TGTGCCAGCAGCCCGGACTTATTAATGAGTATACTGTTTTTT

J gene: TRBJ1-1
clone size: .
D gene: TRBD1
V gene: TRBV20-1
CDR3 protein: CSAITKGAANTEALF
CDR3 DNA: TGCAGTGCTATTACTAAGGGGGCCGCGAACACTGAAGCTCTCTTT

J gene: TRBJ2-7
clone size: .
D gene: .
V gene: TRBV4-3
CDR3 protein: CASSQSYRGDYEQYF
CDR3 DNA: TGCGCCAGCAGCCAAAGTTATCGGGGCGACTACGAGCAGTACTTC

J gene: TRBJ2-1
clone size: .
D gene: .
V gene: TRBV30
CDR3 protein: CAWSVRSEQFF
CDR3 DNA: TGTGCCTGGAGTGTACGGAGTGAGCAGTTCTTC

J gene: TRBJ1-1
clone size: many
D gene: .
V gene: TRBV7-8
CDR3 protein: CASSLGAGMNTEAFF
CDR3 DNA: TGTGCCAGCAGCTTAGGAGCAGGGATGAACACTGAAGCTTTCTTT

J gene: TRBJ2-1
clone size: medium-sized
D gene: TRBD2
V gene: TRBV20-1
CDR3 protein: CSALYPGGNEQFF
CDR3 DNA: TGCAGTGCCTTGTATCCGGGAGGGAATGAGCAGTTCTTC

J gene: TRBJ2-7
clone size: many
D gene: TRBD2
V gene: TRBV7-6
CDR3 protein: CASSFRLAEQYF
CDR3 DNA: TGTGCCAGCAGCTTTAGACTAGCTGAGCAGTACTTC

J gene: TRBJ1-1
clone size: few
D gene: .
V gene: TRBV12-3/TRBV12-4
CDR3 protein: CASRLGLQNTEAFF
CDR3 DNA: TGTGCCAGCAGGCTGGGACTGCAAAACACTGAAGCTTTCTTT

J gene: TRBJ2-3
clone size: .
D gene: .
V gene: TRBV29-1
CDR3 protein: CSVDSGTDTQYF
CDR3 DNA: TGCAGCGTCGATAGCGGAACAGATACGCAGTATTTT

J gene: TRBJ2-3
clone size: many
D gene: TRBD2
V gene: TRBV20-1
CDR3 protein: CSARKPSGSGDTQYF
CDR3 DNA: TGCAGTGCTAGAAAACCTAGCGGGAGTGGAGATACGCAGTATTTT

J gene: TRBJ2-1
clone size: .
D gene: .
V gene: TRBV30
CDR3 protein: CARGRSYNEQFF
CDR3 DNA: TGTGCCAGGGGAAGAAGCTACAATGAGCAGTTCTTC

J gene: TRBJ2-1
clone size: many
D gene: TRBD2
V gene: TRBV7-9
CDR3 protein: CASSPVGGSSYNEQFF
CDR3 DNA: TGTGCCAGCAGCCCTGTGGGCGGGAGCTCCTACAATGAGCAGTTCTTC

J gene: TRBJ2-1
clone size: medium-sized
D gene: TRBD2
V gene: TRBV27
CDR3 protein: CASSFRGLAGAYNEQFF
CDR3 DNA: TGTGCCAGCAGTTTTAGGGGACTAGCGGGAGCCTACAATGAGCAGTTCTTC

J gene: TRBJ1-5
clone size: many
D gene: TRBD1
V gene: TRBV28
CDR3 protein: CASSLRTSQGKGSNQPQHF
CDR3 DNA: TGTGCCAGCAGTTTAAGAACTTCACAGGGGAAGGGGAGCAATCAGCCCCAGCATTTT

J gene: TRBJ2-1
clone size: many
D gene: .
V gene: TRBV3-1
CDR3 protein: CASSPYYNEQFF
CDR3 DNA: TGTGCCAGCAGCCCTTACTACAATGAGCAGTTCTTC

J gene: TRBJ1-2
clone size: few
D gene: TRBD1
V gene: TRBV29-1
CDR3 protein: CSARDREGYTF
CDR3 DNA: TGCAGCGCCCGGGACAGGGAAGGCTACACCTTC